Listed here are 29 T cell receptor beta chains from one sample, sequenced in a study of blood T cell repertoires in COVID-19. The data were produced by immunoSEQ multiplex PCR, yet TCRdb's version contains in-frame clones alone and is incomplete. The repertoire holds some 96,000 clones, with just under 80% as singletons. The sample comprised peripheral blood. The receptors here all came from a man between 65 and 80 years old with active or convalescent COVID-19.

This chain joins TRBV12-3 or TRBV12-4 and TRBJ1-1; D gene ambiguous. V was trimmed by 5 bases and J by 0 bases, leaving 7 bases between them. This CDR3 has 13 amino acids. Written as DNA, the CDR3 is TGTGCCAGCAGTCAAGACATGAACACTGAAGCTTTCTTT. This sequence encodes CASSQDMNTEAFF.

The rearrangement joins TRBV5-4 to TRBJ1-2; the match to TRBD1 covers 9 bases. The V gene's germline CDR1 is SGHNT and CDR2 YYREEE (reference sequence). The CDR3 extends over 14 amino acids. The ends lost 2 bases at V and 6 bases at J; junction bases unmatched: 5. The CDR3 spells CASSFGTGNDGYTF. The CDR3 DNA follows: TGTGCCAGCAGCTTTGGGACAGGGAACGATGGCTACACCTTC.

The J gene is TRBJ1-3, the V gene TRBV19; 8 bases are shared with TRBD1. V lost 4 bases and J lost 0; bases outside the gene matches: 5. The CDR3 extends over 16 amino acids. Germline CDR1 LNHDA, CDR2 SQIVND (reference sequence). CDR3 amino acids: CASSTWDRSSGNTIYF. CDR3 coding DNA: TGTGCCAGTAGTACTTGGGACAGGAGCTCTGGAAACACCATATATTTT.

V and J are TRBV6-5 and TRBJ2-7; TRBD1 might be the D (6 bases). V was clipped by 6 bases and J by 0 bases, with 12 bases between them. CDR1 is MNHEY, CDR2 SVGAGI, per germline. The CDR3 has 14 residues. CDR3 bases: TGTGCCAGCAGCAAATACAGGGACTCCTACGAGCAGTACTTC. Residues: CASSKYRDSYEQYF.

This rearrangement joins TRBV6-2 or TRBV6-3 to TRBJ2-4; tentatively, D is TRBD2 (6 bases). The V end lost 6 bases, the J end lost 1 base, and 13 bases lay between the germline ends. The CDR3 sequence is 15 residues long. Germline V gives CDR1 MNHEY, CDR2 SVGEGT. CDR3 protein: CASSPSVVAKNIQYF. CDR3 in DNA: TGTGCCAGCAGCCCTAGCGTGGTGGCCAAAAACATTCAGTACTTC.

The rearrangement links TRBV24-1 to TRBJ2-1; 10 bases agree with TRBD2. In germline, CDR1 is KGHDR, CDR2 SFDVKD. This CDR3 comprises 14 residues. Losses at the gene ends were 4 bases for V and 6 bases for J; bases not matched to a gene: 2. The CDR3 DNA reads TGTGCCACCAGTGAGGAGCGGGAGGGCAATGAGCAGTTCTTC. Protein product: CATSEEREGNEQFF.

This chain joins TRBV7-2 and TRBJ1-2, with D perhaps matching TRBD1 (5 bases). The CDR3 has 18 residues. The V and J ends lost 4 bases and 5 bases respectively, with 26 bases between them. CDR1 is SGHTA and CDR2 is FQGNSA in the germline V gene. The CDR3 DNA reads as TGTGCCAGCAGCTCCTCCCTTCGGGAGCAGGGTCGGTTTTATGGCTACACCTTC. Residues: CASSSSLREQGRFYGYTF.

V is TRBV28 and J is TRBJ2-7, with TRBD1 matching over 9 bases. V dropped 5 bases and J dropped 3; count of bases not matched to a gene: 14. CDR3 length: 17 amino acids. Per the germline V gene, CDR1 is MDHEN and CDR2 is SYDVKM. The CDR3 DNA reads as TGTGCCAGCAGTCCGCCCTCCGGGACAGGGCGATTCTACGAGCAGTACTTC. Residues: CASSPPSGTGRFYEQYF. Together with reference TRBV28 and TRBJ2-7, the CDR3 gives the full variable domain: DVKVTQSSRYLVKRTGEKVFLECVQDMDHENMFWYRQDPGLGLRLIYFSYDVKMKEKGDIPEGYSVSREKKERFSLILESASTNQTSMYLCASSPPSGTGRFYEQYFGPGTRLTVT.

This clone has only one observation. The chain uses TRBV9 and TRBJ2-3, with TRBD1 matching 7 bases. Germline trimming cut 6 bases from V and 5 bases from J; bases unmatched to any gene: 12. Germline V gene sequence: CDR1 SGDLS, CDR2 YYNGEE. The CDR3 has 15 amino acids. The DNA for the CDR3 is TGTGCCAGCACAGGACATGACAGGGAACGAGATACGCAGTATTTT. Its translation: CASTGHDRERDTQYF.

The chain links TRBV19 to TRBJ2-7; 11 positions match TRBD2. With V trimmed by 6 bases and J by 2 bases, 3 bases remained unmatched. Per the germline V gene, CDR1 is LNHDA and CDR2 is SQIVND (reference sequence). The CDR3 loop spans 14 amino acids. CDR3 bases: TGTGCCAGTAGCCGTAGCGGGAGGGCCTACGAGCAGTACTTC. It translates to CASSRSGRAYEQYF.

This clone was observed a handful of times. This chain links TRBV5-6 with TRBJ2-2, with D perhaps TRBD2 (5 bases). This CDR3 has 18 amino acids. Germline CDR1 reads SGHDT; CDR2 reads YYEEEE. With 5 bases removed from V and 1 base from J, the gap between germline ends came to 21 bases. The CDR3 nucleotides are TGTGCCAGCAGTTTTCTACCGGGATCGCGCCTGAACACCGGGGAGCTGTTTTTT. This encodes CASSFLPGSRLNTGELFF.

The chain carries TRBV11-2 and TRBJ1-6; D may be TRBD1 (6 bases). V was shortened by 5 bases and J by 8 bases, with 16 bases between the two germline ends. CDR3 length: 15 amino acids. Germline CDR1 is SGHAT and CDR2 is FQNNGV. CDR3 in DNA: TGTGCCAGCAGCCACGAGACAGGCTCTGATTCACCCCTCCACTTT. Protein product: CASSHETGSDSPLHF.

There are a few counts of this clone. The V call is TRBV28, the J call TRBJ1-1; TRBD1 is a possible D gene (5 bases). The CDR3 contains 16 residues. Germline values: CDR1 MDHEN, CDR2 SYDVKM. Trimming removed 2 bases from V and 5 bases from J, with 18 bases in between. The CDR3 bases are TGTGCCAGCAGTTTAAATGGGAGGGGCGGGCGGACTGAAGCTTTCTTT. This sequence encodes CASSLNGRGGRTEAFF.

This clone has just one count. The CDR3 DNA sequence: TGCGCCAGCAGCGGACAGGGGGCTGGTAATTCACCCCTCCACTTT. Protein: CASSGQGAGNSPLHF. The chain has TRBV5-1 and TRBJ1-6, with 11 bases aligning to TRBD1. After removal of 4 bases from V and 6 bases from J, the junction contained 3 bases not matched to a gene. CDR1 is SGHRS, CDR2 YFSETQ, per germline. This CDR3 has 15 amino acids.

The CDR3 DNA reads TGTGCCAGCAGTTTGACAGGGAACACTGAAGCTTTCTTT. Translation: CASSLTGNTEAFF. The rearrangement links TRBV7-3 to TRBJ1-1, with D tentatively TRBD1 (6 bases). CDR3 size: 13 residues. CDR1 and CDR2 (germline): SGHTA, FQGTGA. The V gene lost 6 bases and the J gene lost 1 base, with 9 bases spanning the gap.

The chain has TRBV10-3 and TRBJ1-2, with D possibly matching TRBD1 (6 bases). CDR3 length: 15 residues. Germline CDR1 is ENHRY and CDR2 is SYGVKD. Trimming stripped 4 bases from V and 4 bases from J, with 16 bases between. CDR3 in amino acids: CAISVPGVVGYGYTF. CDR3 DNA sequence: TGTGCCATCAGTGTTCCAGGGGTCGTGGGCTATGGCTACACCTTC.

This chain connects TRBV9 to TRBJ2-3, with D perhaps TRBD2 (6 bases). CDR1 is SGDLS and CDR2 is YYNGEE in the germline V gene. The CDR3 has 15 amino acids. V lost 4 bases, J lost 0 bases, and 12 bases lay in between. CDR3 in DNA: TGTGCCAGCAGCTTTCTAGCGACTAGCACAGATACGCAGTATTTT. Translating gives CASSFLATSTDTQYF. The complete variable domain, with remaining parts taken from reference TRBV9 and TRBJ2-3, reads DSGVTQTPKHLITATGQRVTLRCSPRSGDLSVYWYQQSLDQGLQFLIQYYNGEERAKGNILERFSAQQFPDLHSELNLSSLELGDSALYFCASSFLATSTDTQYFGPGTRLTVL.

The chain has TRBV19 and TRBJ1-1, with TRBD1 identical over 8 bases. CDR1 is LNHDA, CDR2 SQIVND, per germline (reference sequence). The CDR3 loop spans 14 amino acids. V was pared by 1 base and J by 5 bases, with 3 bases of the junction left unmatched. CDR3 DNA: TGTGCCAGTAGTATAGCCAGGGGGCCGACTGAAGCTTTCTTT. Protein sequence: CASSIARGPTEAFF.

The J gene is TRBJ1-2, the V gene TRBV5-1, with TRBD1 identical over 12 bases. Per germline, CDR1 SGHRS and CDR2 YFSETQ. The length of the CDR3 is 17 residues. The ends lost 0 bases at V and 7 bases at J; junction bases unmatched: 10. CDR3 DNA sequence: TGCGCCAGCAGCTTGGCCTGGGCCGGGACAGGGGGCGGTGGCTACACCTTC. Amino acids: CASSLAWAGTGGGGYTF.

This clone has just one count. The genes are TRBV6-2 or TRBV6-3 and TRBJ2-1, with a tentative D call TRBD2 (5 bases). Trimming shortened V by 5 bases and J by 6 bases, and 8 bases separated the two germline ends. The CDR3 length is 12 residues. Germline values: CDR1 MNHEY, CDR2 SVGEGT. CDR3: CASSGLFNEQFF. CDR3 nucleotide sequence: TGTGCCAGCAGTGGACTCTTCAATGAGCAGTTCTTC.

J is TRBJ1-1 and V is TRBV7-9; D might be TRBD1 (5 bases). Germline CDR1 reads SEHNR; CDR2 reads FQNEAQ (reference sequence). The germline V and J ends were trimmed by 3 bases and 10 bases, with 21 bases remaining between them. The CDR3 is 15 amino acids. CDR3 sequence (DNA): TGTGCCAGCAGCTTGGGTCTGGGGGGAGCCAGCCGAGCTTTCTTT. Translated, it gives CASSLGLGGASRAFF. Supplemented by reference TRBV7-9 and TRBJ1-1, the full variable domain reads DTGVSQNPRHKITKRGQNVTFRCDPISEHNRLYWYRQTLGQGPEFLTYFQNEAQLEKSRLLSDRFSAERPKGSFSTLEIQRTEQGDSAMYLCASSLGLGGASRAFFGQGTRLTVV.

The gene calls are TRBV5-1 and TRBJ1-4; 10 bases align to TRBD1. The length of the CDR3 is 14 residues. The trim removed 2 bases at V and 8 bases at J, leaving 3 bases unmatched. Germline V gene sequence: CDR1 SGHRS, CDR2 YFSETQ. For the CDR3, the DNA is TGCGCCAGCAGCTTTGGACAGGGGGGAGAAAAACTGTTTTTT. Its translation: CASSFGQGGEKLFF.

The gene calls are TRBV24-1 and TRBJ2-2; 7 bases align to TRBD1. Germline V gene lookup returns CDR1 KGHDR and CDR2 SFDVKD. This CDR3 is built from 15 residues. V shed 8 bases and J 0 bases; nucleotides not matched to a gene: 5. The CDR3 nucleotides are TGTGCCACCATGCGGACAGGACCGAACACCGGGGAGCTGTTTTTT. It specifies CATMRTGPNTGELFF.

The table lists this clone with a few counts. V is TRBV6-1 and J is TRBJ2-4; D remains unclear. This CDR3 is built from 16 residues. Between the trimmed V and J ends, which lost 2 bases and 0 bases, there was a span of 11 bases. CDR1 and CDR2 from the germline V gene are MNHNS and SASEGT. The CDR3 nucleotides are TGTGCCAGCAGTGAAAGAATATGGCTAGCCAAAAACATTCAGTACTTC. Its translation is CASSERIWLAKNIQYF.

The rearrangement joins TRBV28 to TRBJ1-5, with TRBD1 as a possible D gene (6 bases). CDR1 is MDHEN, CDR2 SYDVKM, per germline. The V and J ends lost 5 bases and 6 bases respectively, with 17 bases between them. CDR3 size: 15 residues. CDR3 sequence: CASSARFTGSQPQHF. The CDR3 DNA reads TGTGCCAGCAGTGCCAGATTTACAGGGAGTCAGCCCCAGCATTTT. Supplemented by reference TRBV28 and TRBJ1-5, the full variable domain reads DVKVTQSSRYLVKRTGEKVFLECVQDMDHENMFWYRQDPGLGLRLIYFSYDVKMKEKGDIPEGYSVSREKKERFSLILESASTNQTSMYLCASSARFTGSQPQHFGDGTRLSIL.

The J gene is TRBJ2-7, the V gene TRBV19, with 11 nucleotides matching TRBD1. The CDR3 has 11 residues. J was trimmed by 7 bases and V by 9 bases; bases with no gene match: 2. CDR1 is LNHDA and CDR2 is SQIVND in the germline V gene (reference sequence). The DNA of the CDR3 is TGTGCCAGCAGGGACAGGGGGGAGCAGTACTTC. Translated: CASRDRGEQYF.

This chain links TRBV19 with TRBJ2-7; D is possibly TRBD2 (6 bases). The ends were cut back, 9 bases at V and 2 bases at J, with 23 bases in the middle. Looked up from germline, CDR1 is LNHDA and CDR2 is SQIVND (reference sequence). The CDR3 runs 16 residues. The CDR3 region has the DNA TGTGCCAGCGGGGAAGGAGGGCCTAGCGAAACCTACGAGCAGTACTTC. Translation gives CASGEGGPSETYEQYF. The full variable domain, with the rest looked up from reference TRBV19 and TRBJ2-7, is DGGITQSPKYLFRKEGQNVTLSCEQNLNHDAMYWYRQDPGQGLRLIYYSQIVNDFQKGDIAEGYSVSREKKESFPLTVTSAQKNPTAFYLCASGEGGPSETYEQYFGPGTRLTVT.

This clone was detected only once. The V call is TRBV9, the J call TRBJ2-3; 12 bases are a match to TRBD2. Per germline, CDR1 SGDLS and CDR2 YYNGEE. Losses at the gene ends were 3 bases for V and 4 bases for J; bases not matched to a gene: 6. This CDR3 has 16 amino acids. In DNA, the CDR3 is TGTGCCAGCAGCGGGAAGCTAGCGGGGGGGCCAGATACGCAGTATTTT. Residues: CASSGKLAGGPDTQYF.

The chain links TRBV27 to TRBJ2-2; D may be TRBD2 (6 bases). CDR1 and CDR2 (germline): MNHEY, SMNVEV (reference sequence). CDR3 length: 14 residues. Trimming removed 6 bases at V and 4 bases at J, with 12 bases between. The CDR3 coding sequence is TGTGCCAGCAGCTCGGGACTTATCACCGGGGAGCTGTTTTTT. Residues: CASSSGLITGELFF.